These 17 T cell receptor beta chains were sequenced from one sample in a study of CD8+ T cells in alopecia areata (dated by TCRdb to 2016 to 2019). This specimen's time point label, per the study, means: baseline before oral tofacitinib. The method was the immunoSEQ multiplex PCR assay. RNA was extracted from all samples and reverse transcribed into cDNA as template for TCR sequencing. The table was pulled from immuneACCESS by TCRdb, which kept in-frame rearrangements only. Such tables lose some clones; where checked, under half of the loss comes from unresolved V genes, and the rest has no known cause. The sample table records about 70,000 clones; 40% to 50% of these occur just once. The top ten constitute 17% of the sample. The sequencing used CD8+ T cells sorted from blood, collected at week 0. These receptors originate from a human donor with alopecia areata.

This clone showed up just once. The V and J genes are TRBV30 and TRBJ2-1; 8 nucleotides align to TRBD2. The trim removed 0 bases at V and 4 bases at J, leaving 17 bases unmatched. The CDR3 runs 19 residues. The V gene's germline CDR1 is GTSNPN and CDR2 SVGIG (reference sequence). The CDR3: CAWSVRAGETTHLYNEQFF. The DNA for the CDR3 is TGTGCCTGGAGTGTACGAGCGGGAGAAACCACCCACCTATACAATGAGCAGTTCTTC. The full variable domain, completed using reference TRBV30 and TRBJ2-1, is SQTIHQWPATLVQPVGSPLSLECTVEGTSNPNLYWYRQAAGRGLQLLFYSVGIGQISSEVPQNLSASRPQDRQFILSSKKLLLSDSGFYLCAWSVRAGETTHLYNEQFFGPGTRLTVL.

J is TRBJ2-7 and V is TRBV27; D is possibly TRBD2 (6 bases). The V gene lost 6 bases and the J gene lost 3 bases, with 6 bases spanning the gap. The CDR3 has 11 amino acids. Germline V gene lookup returns CDR1 MNHEY and CDR2 SMNVEV (reference sequence). CDR3 sequence (DNA): TGTGCCAGCAGCGGGGGCTACGAGCAGTACTTC. Its translation is CASSGGYEQYF.

CDR3 bases: TGTGCCAGCATAAGGAGGACCGGGGAGCTGTTTTTT. Protein product: CASIRRTGELFF. This chain joins TRBV7-9 and TRBJ2-2, with a weak D call TRBD2 (5 bases). Germline V CDR1 and CDR2: SEHNR, FQNEAQ (reference sequence). This CDR3 contains 12 residues. Trimming pared 7 bases from V and 5 bases from J, leaving 8 bases between.

The CDR3 DNA reads TGTGCCAGCACCCCATCTACCGGCAGTTTGGTAGCCAAAAACATTCAGTACTTC. Translating gives CASTPSTGSLVAKNIQYF. The J gene is TRBJ2-4, the V gene TRBV7-2; D gene ambiguous. CDR3 size: 18 residues. CDR1 is SGHTA and CDR2 is FQGNSA in the germline V gene. Trimming removed 7 bases from V and 0 bases from J, with 22 bases in between. Full variable domain (missing parts from reference TRBV7-2 and TRBJ2-4): GAGVSQSPSNKVTEKGKDVELRCDPISGHTALYWYRQSLGQGLEFLIYFQGNSAPDKSGLPSDRFSAERTGGSVSTLTIQRTQQEDSAVYLCASTPSTGSLVAKNIQYFGAGTRLSVL.

The V and J genes are TRBV28 and TRBJ1-5; D is perhaps TRBD1 (6 bases). Germline CDR1 and CDR2: MDHEN and SYDVKM. This CDR3 is built from 15 residues. V was pared by 3 bases and J by 3 bases, with 12 bases between. The CDR3, as DNA: TGTGCCAGCAGTTTTACAGGACAGTTCAATCAGCCCCAGCATTTT. The encoded protein is CASSFTGQFNQPQHF.

This clone occurred a few times. The rearrangement uses TRBV29-1 and TRBJ2-5; TRBD2 is a possible D gene (5 bases). Germline-derived CDR1 and CDR2 are SQVTM and ANQGSEA. The CDR3 is made up of 13 amino acids. V dropped 6 bases and J dropped 0 bases, with 11 bases sitting between them. The CDR3 bases are TGCAGCGTCGGACTCACGTACCAAGAGACCCAGTACTTC. This sequence encodes CSVGLTYQETQYF. The full variable domain, completed using reference TRBV29-1 and TRBJ2-5, is SAVISQKPSRDICQRGTSLTIQCQVDSQVTMMFWYRQQPGQSLTLIATANQGSEATYESGFVIDKFPISRPNLTFSTLTVSNMSPEDSSIYLCSVGLTYQETQYFGPGTRLLVL.

This chain connects TRBV4-3 to TRBJ2-7; D is undetermined. Germline lookup yields CDR1 LGHNA and CDR2 YSLEER. Between the trimmed V and J ends, which lost 1 base and 3 bases, there was a span of 10 bases. The CDR3 runs to 14 residues. The CDR3 region has the DNA TGCGCCAGCAGCCAAGGTCGAGGAAACTACGAGCAGTACTTC. As protein: CASSQGRGNYEQYF.

Points on this clone: A read error is possible here, since a much larger clone lies one base away. This chain joins TRBV11-2 and TRBJ2-7; D tentatively fits TRBD1 or TRBD2 (5 bases each). Germline loops: CDR1 SGHAT, CDR2 FQNNGV. CDR3 length: 13 amino acids. V shed 5 bases and J shed 3 bases, with 11 bases lying between them. The CDR3: CASSPGPSYEQYF. The CDR3, as DNA: TGTGCCAGCAGCCCGGGACCGAGCTACGAGCAGTACTTC.

This clone was seen only a few times. The chain has TRBV29-1 and TRBJ2-2; maybe TRBD1 (5 bases). Between the trimmed V and J ends, which lost 5 bases and 1 base, there was a span of 11 bases. In germline, CDR1 is SQVTM, CDR2 ANQGSEA. CDR3 length: 14 residues. This CDR3 reads CSVPDQGNTGELFF. In DNA, the CDR3 is TGCAGCGTTCCGGACCAGGGGAACACCGGGGAGCTGTTTTTT.

V gene TRBV30 combines with J gene TRBJ2-2; TRBD2 might be the D (5 bases). Germline-derived CDR1 and CDR2 are GTSNPN and SVGIG (reference sequence). The CDR3 runs 15 residues. The germline V and J ends were trimmed by 0 bases and 1 base, with 9 bases remaining between them. The CDR3 is CAWSVGAVNTGELFF. CDR3 bases: TGTGCCTGGAGTGTAGGAGCGGTGAACACCGGGGAGCTGTTTTTT.

This clone has more than one count but fewer than ten. The chain uses TRBV13 and TRBJ2-1; D possibly matches TRBD1 or TRBD2 (6 bases each). Trimming stripped 0 bases from V and 0 bases from J, with 15 bases between. This CDR3 spans 18 amino acids. Germline values: CDR1 PRHDT, CDR2 FYEKMQ (reference sequence). CDR3 sequence: CASSLGLEGGSSYNEQFF. The DNA for the CDR3 is TGTGCCAGCAGCTTAGGCCTCGAGGGGGGTAGCTCCTACAATGAGCAGTTCTTC.

This rearrangement joins TRBV10-3 to TRBJ2-7; 16 bases align to TRBD2. CDR1 is ENHRY and CDR2 is SYGVKD in the germline V gene. The V gene end was trimmed by 5 bases and the J gene end by 3 bases; junction bases not matched to a gene: 10. The CDR3 contains 18 residues. CDR3 region: CAISTGTSGRDPRYEQYF. The DNA of the CDR3 is TGTGCCATCAGTACCGGGACTAGCGGGAGGGATCCCCGCTACGAGCAGTACTTC.

The V call is TRBV29-1, the J call TRBJ2-1; D unclear. V lost 7 bases, J lost 3 bases, and 16 bases lay in between. Germline lookup yields CDR1 SQVTM and CDR2 ANQGSEA. The CDR3 covers 14 residues. CDR3 protein: CSAEFGQSYNEQFF. In nucleotides, the CDR3 is TGCAGCGCCGAGTTTGGGCAGAGCTACAATGAGCAGTTCTTC.

This clone was seen only once. This chain connects TRBV29-1 to TRBJ2-7; D tentatively reads TRBD1 or TRBD2 (5 bases each). This CDR3 is built from 17 residues. V lost 0 bases and J lost 0, with 18 bases in between. Germline loops: CDR1 SQVTM, CDR2 ANQGSEA. The CDR3 nucleotides read TGCAGCGTTGAAGATGGGGGACCGGGACGAAGCTCCTACGAGCAGTACTTC. Amino acids: CSVEDGGPGRSSYEQYF.

This clone turned up a few times. V is TRBV30 and J is TRBJ2-7; 11 bases fit TRBD2. In germline, CDR1 is GTSNPN, CDR2 SVGIG (reference sequence). The CDR3 is 13 amino acids. Trimming removed 1 base from V and 6 bases from J; junction bases left unmatched: 2. The CDR3 nucleotides are TGTGCCTGGAGTGGACTAGCGGGGCCCGAGCAGTACTTC. Translated, it gives CAWSGLAGPEQYF.

The J gene is TRBJ2-1, the V gene TRBV11-2, with 9 bases that match TRBD2. Germline loops: CDR1 SGHAT, CDR2 FQNNGV. The trim removed 4 bases at V and 5 bases at J, leaving 15 bases unmatched. The CDR3 totals 18 residues. The DNA for the CDR3 is TGTGCCAGCAGCTCAGAACCGGGACTAGCCGTGGAGAACAATGAGCAGTTCTTC. The encoded protein is CASSSEPGLAVENNEQFF.

The genes are TRBV25-1 and TRBJ2-1; tentatively, D is TRBD2 (7 bases). The CDR3 spans 14 residues. Germline CDR1 and CDR2: MGHDK and SYGVNS. The V and J ends lost 11 bases and 2 bases respectively, with 16 bases between them. CDR3 DNA: TGTGCCTCCCTAAGGGGGGGGACCTACAATGAGCAGTTCTTC. Its protein product is CASLRGGTYNEQFF.